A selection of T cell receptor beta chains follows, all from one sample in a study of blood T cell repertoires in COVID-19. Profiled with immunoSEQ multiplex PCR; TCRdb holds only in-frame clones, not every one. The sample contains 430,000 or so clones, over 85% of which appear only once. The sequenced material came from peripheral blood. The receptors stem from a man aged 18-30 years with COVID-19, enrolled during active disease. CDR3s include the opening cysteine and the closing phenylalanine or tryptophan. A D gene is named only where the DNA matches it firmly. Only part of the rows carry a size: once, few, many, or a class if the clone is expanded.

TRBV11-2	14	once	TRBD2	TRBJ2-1	TGTGCCAGCAGCTTAGGGGCGGGGGGTACTGAGCAGTTCTTC	CASSLGAGGTEQFF
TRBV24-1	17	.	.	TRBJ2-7	TGTGCCACCAGTGATTTGCAAATCCGGGATGCCGCCTACGAGCAGTACTTC	CATSDLQIRDAAYEQYF
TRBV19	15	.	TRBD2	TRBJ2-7	TGTGCCAGTAGTATAGCTGGGGGGGGATTCTACGAGCAGTACTTC	CASSIAGGGFYEQYF
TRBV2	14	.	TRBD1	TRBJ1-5	TGTGCCAGCAGCGAGGACAGGGGAAGTCAGCCCCAGCATTTT	CASSEDRGSQPQHF
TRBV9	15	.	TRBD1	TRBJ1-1	TGTGCCAGCAGCGAGGGGACAGGAGTGGGCACTGAAGCTTTCTTT	CASSEGTGVGTEAFF
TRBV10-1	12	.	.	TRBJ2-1	TGCGCCAGCAGTTCGTCTAGCAATGAGCAGTTCTTC	CASSSSSNEQFF
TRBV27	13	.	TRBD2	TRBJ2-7	TGTGCCAGCAGTTACAGCGGGAACCCCGAGCAGTACTTC	CASSYSGNPEQYF
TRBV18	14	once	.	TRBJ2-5	TGTGCCAGCTCAGTCCGGGACACAATAGAGACCCAGTACTTC	CASSVRDTIETQYF
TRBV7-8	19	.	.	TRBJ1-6	TGTGCCAGCAGCCCAAGCCCGGGGGGGGGAAGCTCCTATAATTCACCCCTCCACTTT	CASSPSPGGGSSYNSPLHF
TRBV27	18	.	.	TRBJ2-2	TGTGCCAGCAGTCTCTCCTCCCGAGGTTTTTATCGGAGTGGGGAGCTGTTTTTT	CASSLSSRGFYRSGELFF
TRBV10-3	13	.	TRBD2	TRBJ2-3	TGTGCCATCCTAGCGGGGGGAACAGATACGCAGTATTTT	CAILAGGTDTQYF
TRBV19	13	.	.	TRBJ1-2	TGTGCCAGTACCCCCGGACAGTACTATGGCTACACCTTC	CASTPGQYYGYTF
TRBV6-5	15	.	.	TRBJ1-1	TGTGCCAGCAGTTACTCGGGACTAGGACAAACTGAAGCTTTCTTT	CASSYSGLGQTEAFF
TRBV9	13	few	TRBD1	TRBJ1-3	TGTGCCAGCAGCCCCGGACAGGGGGACACCATATATTTT	CASSPGQGDTIYF
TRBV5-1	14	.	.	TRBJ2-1	TGCGCCAGCAGCGACGGGACTCGCCACAGCGAGCAGTTCTTC	CASSDGTRHSEQFF
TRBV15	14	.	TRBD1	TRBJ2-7	TGTGCCACCAGCGCCTACAGGGGGGCCTACGAGCAGTACTTC	CATSAYRGAYEQYF
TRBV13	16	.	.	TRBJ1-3	TGTGCCAGCACCTACCGGAGGGCCCCATCTGGAAACACCATATATTTT	CASTYRRAPSGNTIYF
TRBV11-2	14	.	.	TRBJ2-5	TGTGCCAGCAGCTTAGATCAGGTGGTAGAGACCCAGTACTTC	CASSLDQVVETQYF
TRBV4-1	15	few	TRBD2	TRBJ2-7	TGCGCCAGCAGCCAAGCGGACGGGACTACCTACGAGCAGTACTTC	CASSQADGTTYEQYF
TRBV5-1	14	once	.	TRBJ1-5	TGCGCCAGCAGCTTGGATGGCCAGGGATTGCCCCAGCATTTT	CASSLDGQGLPQHF
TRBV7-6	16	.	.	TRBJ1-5	TGTGCCAGCAGCTCATACCGCGGGAGAAGCAATCAGCCCCAGCATTTT	CASSSYRGRSNQPQHF
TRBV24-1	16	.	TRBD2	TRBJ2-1	TGTGCCACCAGTGATTCCTTAGCGGGGTCCTACAATGAGCAGTTCTTC	CATSDSLAGSYNEQFF
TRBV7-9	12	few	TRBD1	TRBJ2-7	TGTGCCAGCAGCTACGGGACAGGGCTGCCGTACTTC	CASSYGTGLPYF
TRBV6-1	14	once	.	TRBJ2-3	TGTGCCAGCAGTGAATCCCTCAGATCAGATACGCAGTATTTT	CASSESLRSDTQYF
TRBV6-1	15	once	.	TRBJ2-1	TGTGCCAGCAGTGAAGGGAGTAGCAGAAACAATGAGCAGTTCTTC	CASSEGSSRNNEQFF
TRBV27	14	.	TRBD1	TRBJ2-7	TGTGCCAGCACCTCGGGGACAGGGCCTTACGAGCAGTACTTC	CASTSGTGPYEQYF
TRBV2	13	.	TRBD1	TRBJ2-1	TGTGCCAGCAGCCGACAGGGGAACAATGAGCAGTTCTTC	CASSRQGNNEQFF
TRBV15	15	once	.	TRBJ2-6	TGTGCCACCAGCAGCGATACATCTGGGGCCAACGTCCTGACTTTC	CATSSDTSGANVLTF
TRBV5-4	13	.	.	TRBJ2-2	TGTGCCAGCAGCTTGGCTAACACCGGGGAGCTGTTTTTT	CASSLANTGELFF
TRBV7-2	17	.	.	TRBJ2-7	TGTGCCAGCAGCTTCGGCCGAGCAGGGCCAACCTCCTACGAGCAGTACTTC	CASSFGRAGPTSYEQYF
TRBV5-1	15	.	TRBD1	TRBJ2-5	TGCGCCAGCAGCGCCGGGACAGGAAGGCAAGAGACCCAGTACTTC	CASSAGTGRQETQYF
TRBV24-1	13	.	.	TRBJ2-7	TGTGCCACCAGTGATTCGGGATCCTACGAGCAGTACTTC	CATSDSGSYEQYF
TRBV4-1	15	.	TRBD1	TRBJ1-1	TGCGCCAGCAGCCATAGCACAGGGGGCAACACTGAAGCTTTCTTT	CASSHSTGGNTEAFF
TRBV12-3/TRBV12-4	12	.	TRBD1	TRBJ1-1	TGTGCCAGCAGTCGGGGACAGAGTGAAGCTTTCTTT	CASSRGQSEAFF
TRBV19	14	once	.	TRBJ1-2	TGTGCCAGTAGTAGGAGAGGCACTAACTATGGCTACACCTTC	CASSRRGTNYGYTF
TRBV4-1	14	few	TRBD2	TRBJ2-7	TGCGCCAGCAGCCAAGGGGCTAGCGGCTACGAGCAGTACTTC	CASSQGASGYEQYF
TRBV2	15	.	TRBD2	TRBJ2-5	TGTGCCAGCAGTAAGGGGACTAGGGTCCAAGAGACCCAGTACTTC	CASSKGTRVQETQYF
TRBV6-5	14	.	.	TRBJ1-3	TGTGCCAGCAGCGACGGACACTCTGGAAACACCATATATTTT	CASSDGHSGNTIYF
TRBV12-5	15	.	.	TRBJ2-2	TGTGCTAGTGGTTTTAGGGGGGGCAACACCGGGGAGCTGTTTTTT	CASGFRGGNTGELFF
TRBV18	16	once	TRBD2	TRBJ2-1	TGTGCCAGCTCACCTCTAGCGGGAGGCCATTACAATGAGCAGTTCTTC	CASSPLAGGHYNEQFF
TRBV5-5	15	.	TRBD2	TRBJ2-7	TGTGCCAGCAGCTTGTGGACTAGCGGGGAGTACGAGCAGTACTTC	CASSLWTSGEYEQYF
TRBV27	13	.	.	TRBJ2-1	TGTGCCAGCAGTTTATCGGGCGGGTATGAGCAGTTCTTC	CASSLSGGYEQFF
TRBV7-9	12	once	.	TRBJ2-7	TGTGCCAGCAGCTTAGATACCTACGAGCAGTACTTC	CASSLDTYEQYF
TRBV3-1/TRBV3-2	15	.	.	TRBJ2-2	TGTGCCAGCAGCCCCCGTCCGGGTGGAACCGGGGAGCTGTTTTTT	CASSPRPGGTGELFF
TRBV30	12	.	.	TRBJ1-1	TGTGCCTGGAGTAAGAGGACAGTCGAAGCTTTCTTT	CAWSKRTVEAFF
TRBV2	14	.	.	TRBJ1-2	TGTGCCAGCAGTGATCGCGGACAGTTGAATGGCTACACCTTC	CASSDRGQLNGYTF
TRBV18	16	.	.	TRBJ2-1	TGTGCCAGCTCACCAGAGTCCGGGGAATCCTACAATGAGCAGTTCTTC	CASSPESGESYNEQFF
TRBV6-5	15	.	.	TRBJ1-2	TGTGCCAGCAGTTACTCAGCAAAGGGGGACTATGGCTACACCTTC	CASSYSAKGDYGYTF
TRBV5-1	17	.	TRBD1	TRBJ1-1	TGCGCCAGTTCCCTTGCAGGGGGCCAGTTTGGTGCCACTGAAGCTTTCTTT	CASSLAGGQFGATEAFF
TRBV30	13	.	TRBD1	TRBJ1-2	TGTGCCTGGGGGACAGGGGCTGCCTATGGCTACACCTTC	CAWGTGAAYGYTF
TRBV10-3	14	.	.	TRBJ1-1	TGTGCCATCAGAAGACAGGAGCGGTCCGCTGAAGCTTTCTTT	CAIRRQERSAEAFF
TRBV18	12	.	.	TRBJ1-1	TGTGCCAGCTCACCAGGGGCCAGTGAAGCTTTCTTT	CASSPGASEAFF
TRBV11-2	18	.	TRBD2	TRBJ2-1	TGTGCCAGCAGCATGACTAGCGGGGGTTCCGTGTCCTACAATGAGCAGTTCTTC	CASSMTSGGSVSYNEQFF
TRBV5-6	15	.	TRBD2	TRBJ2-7	TGTGCCAGCAGCTTGGTGTCTAGCGGGAGGGCGAGGCAGTACTTC	CASSLVSSGRARQYF
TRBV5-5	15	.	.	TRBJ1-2	TGTGCCAGCAGCTTGGGGGCAGGATCTGATTATGGCTACACCTTC	CASSLGAGSDYGYTF